This record looks at one TCR beta chain sequence and its context. The target antigen is unknown. The authors extracted RNA and reverse transcribed it into cDNA as the sequencing template. TCRdb's table, derived via immunoSEQ multiplex PCR, lists solely in-frame clones and lacks some. The sample shows about 220,000 clones, about 57% of them seen only once. This CDR3 region has 14 residues. V was clipped by 5 bases and J by 5 bases; unmatched bases: 4. Germline V gene sequence: CDR1 MNHEY, CDR2 SMNVEV (reference sequence). These data are taken from a study of CD8+ T cells in alopecia areata. Study-wide background: For 6 to 18 months, tofacitinib was taken, and 6 months off drug followed. Treated patients' severity was scored by percentage of affected scalp area. Findings and limits, study-wide: In scalp, tofacitinib significantly decreased clonality and expanded CD8+ clones among the top 100.

Treatment reported: oral pan-JAK inhibitor, 5-10 mg twice daily. The rearrangement joins TRBV27 to TRBJ2-5; 11 positions agree with TRBD1. The specimen was CD4+ T cells sorted from blood, collected at week 4, from a patient treated with tofacitinib. The sequence was obtained from a human donor with alopecia areata. The CDR3 region is CASSRDRGWETQYF. The CDR3 DNA sequence: TGTGCCAGCAGTAGGGACAGGGGGTGGGAGACCCAGTACTTC.